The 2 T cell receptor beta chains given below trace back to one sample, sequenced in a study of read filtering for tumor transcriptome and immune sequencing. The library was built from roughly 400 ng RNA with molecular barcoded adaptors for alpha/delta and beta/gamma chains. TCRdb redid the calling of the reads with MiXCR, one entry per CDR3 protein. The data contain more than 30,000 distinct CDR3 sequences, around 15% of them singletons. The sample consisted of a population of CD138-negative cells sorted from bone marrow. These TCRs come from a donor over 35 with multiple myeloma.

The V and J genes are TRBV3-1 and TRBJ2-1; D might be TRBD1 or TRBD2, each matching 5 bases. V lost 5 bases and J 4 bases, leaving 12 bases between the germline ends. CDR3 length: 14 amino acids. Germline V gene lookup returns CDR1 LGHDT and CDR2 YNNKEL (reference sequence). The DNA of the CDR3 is TGTGCCAGCAGCTTACTGGGGGAGTACAATGAGCAGTTCTTC. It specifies CASSLLGEYNEQFF.

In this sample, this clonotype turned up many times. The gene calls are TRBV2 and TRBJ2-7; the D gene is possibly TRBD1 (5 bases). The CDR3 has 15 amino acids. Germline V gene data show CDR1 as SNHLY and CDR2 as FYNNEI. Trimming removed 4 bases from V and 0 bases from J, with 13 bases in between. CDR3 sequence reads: CASSGPDTSSYEQYF. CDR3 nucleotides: TGTGCCAGCAGTGGACCGGACACCAGCTCCTACGAGCAGTACTTC.